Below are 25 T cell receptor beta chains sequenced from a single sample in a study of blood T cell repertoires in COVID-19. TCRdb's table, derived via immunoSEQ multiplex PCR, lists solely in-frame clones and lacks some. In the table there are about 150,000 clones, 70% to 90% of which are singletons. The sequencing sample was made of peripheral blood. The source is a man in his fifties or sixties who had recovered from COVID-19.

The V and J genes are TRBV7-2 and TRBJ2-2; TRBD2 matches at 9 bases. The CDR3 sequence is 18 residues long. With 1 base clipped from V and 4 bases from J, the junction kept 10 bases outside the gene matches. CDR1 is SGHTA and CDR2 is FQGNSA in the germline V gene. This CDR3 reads CASSLVGTSRGGTGELFF. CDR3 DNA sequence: TGTGCCAGCAGCTTAGTCGGGACTAGCCGGGGTGGCACCGGGGAGCTGTTTTTT.

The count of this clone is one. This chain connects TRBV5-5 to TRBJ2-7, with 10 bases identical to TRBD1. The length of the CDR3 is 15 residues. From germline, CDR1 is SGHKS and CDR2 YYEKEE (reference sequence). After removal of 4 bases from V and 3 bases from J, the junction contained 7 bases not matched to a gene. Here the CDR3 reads CASSLGQGEFYEQYF. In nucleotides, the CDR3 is TGTGCCAGCAGCCTCGGACAGGGGGAATTCTACGAGCAGTACTTC.

The CDR3 reads CASRDDRGDGYTF. The CDR3 bases are TGTGCCAGTAGAGATGACAGGGGCGATGGCTACACCTTC. The rearrangement uses TRBV19 and TRBJ1-2; TRBD1 matches at 8 bases. V dropped 6 bases and J dropped 6; count of bases not matched to a gene: 6. CDR3 length: 13 amino acids. Per the germline V gene, CDR1 is LNHDA and CDR2 is SQIVND (reference sequence).

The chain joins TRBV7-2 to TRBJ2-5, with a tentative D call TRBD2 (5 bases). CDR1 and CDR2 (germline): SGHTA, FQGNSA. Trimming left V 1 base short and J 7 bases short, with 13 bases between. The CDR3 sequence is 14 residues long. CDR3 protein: CASSLVDSAGTQYF. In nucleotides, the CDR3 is TGTGCCAGCAGCTTAGTGGATAGCGCGGGGACCCAGTACTTC.

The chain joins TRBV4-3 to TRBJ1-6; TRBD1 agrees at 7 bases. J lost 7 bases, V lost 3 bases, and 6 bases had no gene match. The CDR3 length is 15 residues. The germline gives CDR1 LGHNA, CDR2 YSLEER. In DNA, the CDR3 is TGCGCCAGCAGCCATAACACAGGGGAGAATTCACCCCTCCACTTT. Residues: CASSHNTGENSPLHF.

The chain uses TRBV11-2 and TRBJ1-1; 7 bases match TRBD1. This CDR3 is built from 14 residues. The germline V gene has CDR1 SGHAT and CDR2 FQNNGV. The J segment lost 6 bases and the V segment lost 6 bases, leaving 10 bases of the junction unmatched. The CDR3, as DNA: TGTGCCAGCAGGCAGACAGGGAGTTTCGCTGAAGCTTTCTTT. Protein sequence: CASRQTGSFAEAFF.

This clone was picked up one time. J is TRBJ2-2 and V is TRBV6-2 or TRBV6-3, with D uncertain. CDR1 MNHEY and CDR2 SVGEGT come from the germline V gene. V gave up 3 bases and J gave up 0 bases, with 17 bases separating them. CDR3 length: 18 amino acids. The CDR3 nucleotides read TGTGCCAGCAGTTATCTCGTTACAGCCTCCGCGAACACCGGGGAGCTGTTTTTT. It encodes CASSYLVTASANTGELFF.

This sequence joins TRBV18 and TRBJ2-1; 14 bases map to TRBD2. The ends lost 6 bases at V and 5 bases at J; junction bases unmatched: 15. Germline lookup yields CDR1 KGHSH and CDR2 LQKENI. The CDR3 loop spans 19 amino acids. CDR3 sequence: CASSGQETSGRVGDNEQFF. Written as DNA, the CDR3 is TGTGCCAGCTCGGGACAGGAGACTAGCGGGAGGGTGGGCGACAATGAGCAGTTCTTC.

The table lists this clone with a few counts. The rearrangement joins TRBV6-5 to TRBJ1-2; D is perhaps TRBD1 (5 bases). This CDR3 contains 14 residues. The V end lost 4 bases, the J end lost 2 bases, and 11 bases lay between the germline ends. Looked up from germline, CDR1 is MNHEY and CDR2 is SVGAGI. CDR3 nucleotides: TGTGCCAGCAGTTTTCGGGGGGGAAACTATGGCTACACCTTC. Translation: CASSFRGGNYGYTF.

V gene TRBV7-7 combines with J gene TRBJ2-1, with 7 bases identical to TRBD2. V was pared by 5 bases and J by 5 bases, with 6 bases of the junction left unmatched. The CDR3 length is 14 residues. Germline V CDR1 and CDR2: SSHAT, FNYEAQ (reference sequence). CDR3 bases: TGTGCCAGCAGCGTCGGACTAGACAACAATGAGCAGTTCTTC. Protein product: CASSVGLDNNEQFF. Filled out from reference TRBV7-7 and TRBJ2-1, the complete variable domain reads GAGVSQSPRYKVTKRGQDVTLRCDPISSHATLYWYQQALGQGPEFLTYFNYEAQPDKSGLPSDRFSAERPEGSISTLTIQRTEQRDSAMYRCASSVGLDNNEQFFGPGTRLTVL.

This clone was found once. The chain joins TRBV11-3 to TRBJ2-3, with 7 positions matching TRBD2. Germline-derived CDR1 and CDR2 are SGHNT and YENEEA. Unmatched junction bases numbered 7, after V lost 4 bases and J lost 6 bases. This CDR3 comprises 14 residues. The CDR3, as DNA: TGTGCCAGCAGCTGGGGAGGGCCGGAGGATACGCAGTATTTT. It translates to CASSWGGPEDTQYF.

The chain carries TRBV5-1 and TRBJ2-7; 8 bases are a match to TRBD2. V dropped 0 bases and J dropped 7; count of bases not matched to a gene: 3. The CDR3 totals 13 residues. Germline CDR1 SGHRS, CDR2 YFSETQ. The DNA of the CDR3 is TGCGCCAGCAGCTTGGTTCGGGAGGGGGAGCAGTACTTC. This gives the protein CASSLVREGEQYF.

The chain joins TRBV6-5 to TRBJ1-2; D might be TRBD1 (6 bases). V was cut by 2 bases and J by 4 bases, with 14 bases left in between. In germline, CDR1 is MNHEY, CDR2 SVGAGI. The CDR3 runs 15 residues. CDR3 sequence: CASSYEGGWSYGYTF. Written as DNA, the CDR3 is TGTGCCAGCAGTTACGAAGGGGGTTGGTCCTATGGCTACACCTTC.

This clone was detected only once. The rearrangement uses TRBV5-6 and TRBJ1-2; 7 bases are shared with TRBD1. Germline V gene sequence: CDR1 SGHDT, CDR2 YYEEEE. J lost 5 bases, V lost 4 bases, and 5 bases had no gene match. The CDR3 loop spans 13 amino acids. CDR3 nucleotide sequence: TGTGCCAGCAGCCAAGACAGGGTTTATGGCTACACCTTC. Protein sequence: CASSQDRVYGYTF.

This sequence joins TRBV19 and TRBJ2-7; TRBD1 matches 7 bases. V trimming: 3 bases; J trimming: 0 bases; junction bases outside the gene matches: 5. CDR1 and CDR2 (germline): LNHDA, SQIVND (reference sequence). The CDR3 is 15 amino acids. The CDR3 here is CASSIGQGVSYEQYF. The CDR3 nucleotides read TGTGCCAGTAGTATTGGGCAGGGGGTCTCCTACGAGCAGTACTTC.

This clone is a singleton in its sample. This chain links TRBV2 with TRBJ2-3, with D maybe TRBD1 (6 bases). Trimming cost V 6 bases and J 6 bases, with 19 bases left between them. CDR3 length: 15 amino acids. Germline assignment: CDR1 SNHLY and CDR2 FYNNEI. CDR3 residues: CASSPPARGADTQYF. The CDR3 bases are TGTGCCAGCAGCCCGCCGGCCAGGGGCGCGGATACGCAGTATTTT.

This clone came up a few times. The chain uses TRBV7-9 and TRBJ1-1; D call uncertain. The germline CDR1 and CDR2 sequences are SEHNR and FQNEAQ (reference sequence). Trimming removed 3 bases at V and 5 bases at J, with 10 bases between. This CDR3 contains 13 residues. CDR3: CASSLEVETEAFF. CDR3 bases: TGTGCCAGCAGCTTGGAGGTGGAGACTGAAGCTTTCTTT.

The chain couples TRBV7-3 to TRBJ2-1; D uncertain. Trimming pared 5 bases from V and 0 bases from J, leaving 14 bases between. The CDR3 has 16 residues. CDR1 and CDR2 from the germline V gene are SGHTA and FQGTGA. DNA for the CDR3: TGTGCCAGCAGCCCCGCCCCCCTGAGCTCCTACAATGAGCAGTTCTTC. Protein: CASSPAPLSSYNEQFF.

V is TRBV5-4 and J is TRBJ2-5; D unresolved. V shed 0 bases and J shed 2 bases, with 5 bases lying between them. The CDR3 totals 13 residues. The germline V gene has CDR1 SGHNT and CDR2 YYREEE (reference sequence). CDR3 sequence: CASSLGAQETQYF. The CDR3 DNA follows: TGTGCCAGCAGCTTGGGAGCTCAAGAGACCCAGTACTTC.

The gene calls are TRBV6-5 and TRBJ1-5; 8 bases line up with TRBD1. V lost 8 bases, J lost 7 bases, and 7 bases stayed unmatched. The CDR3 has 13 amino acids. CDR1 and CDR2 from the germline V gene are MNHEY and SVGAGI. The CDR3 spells CASGRDRLQPQHF. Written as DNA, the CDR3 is TGTGCCAGCGGTCGGGACAGGTTACAGCCCCAGCATTTT.

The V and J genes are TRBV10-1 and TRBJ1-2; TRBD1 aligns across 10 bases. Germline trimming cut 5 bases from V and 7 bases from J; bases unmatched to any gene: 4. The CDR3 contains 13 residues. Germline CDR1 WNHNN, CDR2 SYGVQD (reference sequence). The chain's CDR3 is CASSPGQGLGYTF. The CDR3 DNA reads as TGCGCCAGCAGTCCGGGACAGGGGCTTGGCTACACCTTC.

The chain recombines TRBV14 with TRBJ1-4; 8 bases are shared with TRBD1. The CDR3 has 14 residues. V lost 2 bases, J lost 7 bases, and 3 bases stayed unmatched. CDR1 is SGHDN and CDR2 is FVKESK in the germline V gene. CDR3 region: CASSQPGQAEKLFF. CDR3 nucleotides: TGTGCCAGCAGCCAACCGGGACAGGCTGAAAAACTGTTTTTT.

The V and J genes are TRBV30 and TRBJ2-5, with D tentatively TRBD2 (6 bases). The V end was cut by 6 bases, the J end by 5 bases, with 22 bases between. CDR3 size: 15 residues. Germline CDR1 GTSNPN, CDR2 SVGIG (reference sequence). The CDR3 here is CACPTPGPGGETQYF. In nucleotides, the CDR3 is TGTGCCTGCCCCACCCCGGGGCCCGGAGGGGAGACCCAGTACTTC.

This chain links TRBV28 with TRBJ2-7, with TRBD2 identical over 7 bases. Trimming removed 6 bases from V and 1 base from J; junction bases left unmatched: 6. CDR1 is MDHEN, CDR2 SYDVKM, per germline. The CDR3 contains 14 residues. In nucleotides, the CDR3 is TGTGCCAGCAGGGGAGGGTACGGGTCCTACGAGCAGTACTTC. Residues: CASRGGYGSYEQYF.

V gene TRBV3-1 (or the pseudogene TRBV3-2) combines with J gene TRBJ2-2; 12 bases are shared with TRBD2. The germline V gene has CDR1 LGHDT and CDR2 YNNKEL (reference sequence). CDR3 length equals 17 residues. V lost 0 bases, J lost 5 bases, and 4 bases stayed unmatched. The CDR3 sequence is CASSQDRLAGVTGELFF. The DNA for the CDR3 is TGTGCCAGCAGCCAAGACAGACTAGCGGGAGTTACCGGGGAGCTGTTTTTT.